The present TCR beta chain was sequenced within a study of shared clonotypes between healthy human individuals. V was cut by 5 bases and J by 4 bases, with 24 bases left in between. The germline V gene encodes CDR1 SGHVS and CDR2 FQNEAQ. The CDR3 covers 18 residues. Assay: immunoSEQ multiplex PCR; the TCRdb copy retains only in-frame clones and omits some. The sample has around 2.5 million clones; approximately 93% are singletons. Sequencing input: naive CD4+ T cells from PBMCs. Noted subset: CD45RA+ positively selected. The sequence derives from a young man in good health. Some clones in this sample may be carry-over from other donors' samples. V gene TRBV7-8 combines with J gene TRBJ1-3; D perhaps matches TRBD1 (5 bases). The CDR3 is CASSLGTMKGAKGNTIYF. The CDR3, as DNA: TGTGCCAGCAGCCTGGGGACGATGAAAGGAGCAAAAGGAAACACCATATATTTT.